The next 14 T cell receptor beta chains were all read from a single sample in a study of human T cells and chemical hapten exposure. From the RACE reads, TCRdb called clonotypes with MiXCR, one entry per CDR3 protein. This sample yields about 84,000 distinct CDR3 sequences, of which over 9.5% are seen a single time; 4.5% to 5% belongs to the top ten. The time point here: patch test 2, 6 weeks after DPC sensitization. Treatment described: therapeutic diphenylcyclopropenone sensitization with weekly scalp DPC. Here the sequenced sample was whole blood, taken in connection with sensitization to the hapten diphenylcyclopropenone (DPC). The source is a woman between 45 and 65 years old with alopecia areata. Some clones in this sample may be carry-over from other donors' samples.

The rearrangement uses TRBV20-1 and TRBJ2-5, with D unclear. This CDR3 has 12 amino acids. The germline CDR1 and CDR2 sequences are DFQATT and SNEGSKA (reference sequence). The ends were cut back, 1 base at V and 1 base at J, with 4 bases in the middle. The CDR3 DNA follows: TGCAGTGCTAGAGGCTTCCAAGAGACCCAGTACTTC. Translating gives CSARGFQETQYF.

This clonotype appeared many times. CDR3: CASSIASGQGTKGANVLTF. As DNA, the CDR3 is TGTGCCAGTAGTATTGCCTCCGGACAGGGTACGAAGGGGGCCAACGTCCTGACTTTC. V usage is TRBV19 and J usage is TRBJ2-6; 8 bases fit TRBD1. The germline gives CDR1 LNHDA, CDR2 SQIVND (reference sequence). The CDR3 is 19 residues long. The V and J ends lost 3 bases and 4 bases, in that order; junction bases with no gene match: 14.

The gene calls are TRBV29-1 and TRBJ2-1, with 10 nucleotides matching TRBD1. The germline CDR1 and CDR2 sequences are SQVTM and ANQGSEA. The CDR3 extends over 13 amino acids. The V gene end was trimmed by 3 bases and the J gene end by 6 bases; junction bases not matched to a gene: 2. In nucleotides, the CDR3 is TGCAGCGTTGATAGGACAGGGGGCAATGAGCAGTTCTTC. Translation: CSVDRTGGNEQFF.

This clonotype was seen a few times. V gene TRBV4-2 combines with J gene TRBJ2-3, with 10 bases lining up with TRBD2. The CDR3 runs to 16 residues. V dropped 1 base and J dropped 9; count of bases not matched to a gene: 10. The V gene's germline CDR1 is LGHNA and CDR2 YNFKEQ. The CDR3 protein is CASSQGASGGGGTQYF. The CDR3 nucleotides read TGTGCCAGCAGCCAAGGAGCTAGCGGGGGTGGGGGCACGCAGTATTTT.

In its sample, this clonotype was seen many times. The chain carries TRBV20-1 and TRBJ2-7, with 8 positions matching TRBD2. Unmatched junction bases numbered 11, after V lost 4 bases and J lost 0 bases. The CDR3 loop spans 16 amino acids. Germline V gene data show CDR1 as DFQATT and CDR2 as SNEGSKA (reference sequence). Here the CDR3 reads CSAIVGGGRNSYEQYF. The CDR3 DNA reads TGCAGTGCTATCGTGGGAGGCGGGAGGAACTCCTACGAGCAGTACTTC.

The rearrangement uses TRBV5-4 and TRBJ2-2; D may be TRBD1 (7 bases). V was trimmed by 4 bases and J by 3 bases, leaving 16 bases between them. Per germline, CDR1 SGHNT and CDR2 YYREEE (reference sequence). The CDR3 is 16 amino acids. The CDR3 sequence is CASSPQGGEDTGELFF. For the CDR3, the DNA is TGTGCCAGCAGCCCTCAGGGGGGCGAGGACACCGGGGAGCTGTTTTTT.

The sample holds a few counts of this clonotype. The gene calls are TRBV19 and TRBJ1-5; 8 nucleotides match TRBD1. Per germline, CDR1 LNHDA and CDR2 SQIVND (reference sequence). Trimming at V came to 4 bases and at J to 0 bases, leaving 23 bases not matched to a gene. CDR3 length: 22 amino acids. This CDR3 reads CASSKVFWDRYRATYSNQPQHF. The CDR3 region has the DNA TGTGCCAGTAGTAAGGTTTTTTGGGACAGGTATCGGGCAACCTATAGCAATCAGCCCCAGCATTTT.

The chain recombines TRBV7-6 with TRBJ2-1; maybe TRBD1 (6 bases). The CDR3 consists of 14 residues. In germline, CDR1 is SGHVS, CDR2 FNYEAQ. V lost 5 bases and J lost 7, with 15 bases in between. The CDR3: CASSPLGQGNEQFF. The DNA for the CDR3 is TGTGCCAGCAGCCCGCTGGGGCAGGGGAATGAGCAGTTCTTC.

This chain joins TRBV11-2 and TRBJ2-3, with D possibly matching TRBD2 (5 bases). Trimming left V 7 bases short and J 2 bases short, with 13 bases between. CDR1 SGHAT and CDR2 FQNNGV come from the germline V gene. This CDR3 region has 14 residues. Here the CDR3 reads CASNQIRDTDTQYF. As DNA, the CDR3 is TGTGCCAGCAACCAAATACGGGACACAGATACGCAGTATTTT.

This clonotype was observed a few times. The chain couples TRBV29-1 to TRBJ2-2; 8 nucleotides match TRBD1. From germline, CDR1 is SQVTM and CDR2 ANQGSEA. Trimming took 1 base from V and 2 from J; bases not matched to a gene: 3. The CDR3 consists of 15 residues. In DNA form, the CDR3 reads TGCAGCGTTGAAGGCCAGGGGGCTAACACCGGGGAGCTGTTTTTT. This sequence encodes CSVEGQGANTGELFF.

This clonotype was counted only a few times. CDR3 protein: CASSLARLAGKETQYF. The CDR3 nucleotides are TGTGCCAGCAGCTTGGCCCGGCTAGCGGGAAAAGAGACCCAGTACTTC. The chain employs TRBV5-4 and TRBJ2-5; 9 bases agree with TRBD2. The CDR3 is made up of 16 amino acids. V was pared by 0 bases and J by 3 bases, with 6 bases of the junction left unmatched. CDR1 is SGHNT and CDR2 is YYREEE in the germline V gene (reference sequence).

The sample holds many counts of this clonotype. This chain links TRBV6-1 with TRBJ1-5; possible D gene TRBD1, 6 bases. CDR1 is MNHNS, CDR2 SASEGT, per germline. Trimming removed 6 bases at V and 0 bases at J, with 9 bases between. This CDR3 is 14 amino acids long. The CDR3 DNA reads TGTGCCAGCAGACCCAGGGGTAGCAATCAGCCCCAGCATTTT. Amino acids: CASRPRGSNQPQHF.

This clonotype has a count of ten or more. The rearrangement uses TRBV20-1 and TRBJ2-7; perhaps TRBD2 as D (6 bases). The length of the CDR3 is 11 residues. Per germline, CDR1 DFQATT and CDR2 SNEGSKA (reference sequence). Trimming cost V 5 bases and J 7 bases, with 12 bases left between them. CDR3 coding DNA: TGCAGTGCTGGTGGGGGGTTAGAGCAGTACTTC. As protein: CSAGGGLEQYF.

The chain is built from TRBV7-2 and TRBJ2-7; the D is unclear. The CDR3 spans 14 residues. Between the trimmed V and J ends, which lost 0 bases and 2 bases, there was a span of 8 bases. Germline assignment: CDR1 SGHTA and CDR2 FQGNSA. The CDR3 nucleotides read TGTGCCAGCAGCTTAGCGTCTCTAACCTACGAGCAGTACTTC. It yields the protein CASSLASLTYEQYF.